The 20 T cell receptor beta chains in this list originate from one sample, sequenced in a study of OX40 agonist ivuxolimab in advanced cancers. The data were produced by immunoSEQ multiplex PCR, yet TCRdb's version contains in-frame clones alone and is incomplete. The data show about 68,000 clones, roughly 90% seen once. Specimen: CD4+ or CD8+ T cells sorted from blood, collected in a trial of the OX40 agonist ivuxolimab. These receptors all come from an adult with an advanced solid tumor such as melanoma, head and neck, liver or kidney cancer.

The V gene is TRBV6-5, the J gene TRBJ2-5; 10 bases are shared with TRBD2. CDR1 is MNHEY, CDR2 SVGAGI, per germline. The trim removed 2 bases at V and 2 bases at J, leaving 5 bases unmatched. This CDR3 has 16 amino acids. The CDR3 here is CASSYRGLAPQETQYF. Written as DNA, the CDR3 is TGTGCCAGCAGTTACAGGGGACTAGCGCCTCAAGAGACCCAGTACTTC.

A few counts support this clone. The CDR3 DNA reads as TGTGCCAGCAGTTACCAATACAGGACCTACGAGCAGTACTTC. Protein: CASSYQYRTYEQYF. The chain recombines TRBV6-5 with TRBJ2-7; possibly TRBD1 for D (5 bases). Trimming removed 2 bases from V and 2 bases from J, with 10 bases in between. The germline V gene has CDR1 MNHEY and CDR2 SVGAGI. The CDR3 has 14 residues.

Written as DNA, the CDR3 is TGTGCCAGCACGACTCCCAACTACAATGAGCAGTTCTTC. It codes for CASTTPNYNEQFF. V gene TRBV2 combines with J gene TRBJ2-1; D uncertain. The CDR3 length is 13 residues. The germline gives CDR1 SNHLY, CDR2 FYNNEI. Between the trimmed V and J ends, which lost 7 bases and 3 bases, there was a span of 10 bases.

The chain joins TRBV4-1 to TRBJ1-5; D gene unclear. V shed 0 bases and J shed 12 bases, with 18 bases lying between them. The germline CDR1 and CDR2 sequences are MGHRA and YSYEKL. The CDR3 is 15 residues long. The CDR3 loop reads CASSQESYVGRVQHF. The CDR3 region has the DNA TGCGCCAGCAGCCAAGAGAGTTACGTGGGTCGGGTCCAGCATTTT.

This clone was seen once. The V and J genes are TRBV5-1 and TRBJ2-3; D unclear. This CDR3 is built from 12 residues. V lost 3 bases to trimming and J lost 0 bases, with 2 bases between them. Germline CDR1 is SGHRS and CDR2 is YFSETQ. CDR3 nucleotide sequence: TGCGCCAGCAGCTCGAGCACAGATACGCAGTATTTT. It is translated as CASSSSTDTQYF.

The gene calls are TRBV18 and TRBJ2-2; TRBD1 matches 10 bases. Trimming at V came to 6 bases and at J to 3 bases, leaving 4 bases not matched to a gene. The CDR3 is made up of 15 amino acids. CDR1 and CDR2 (germline): KGHSH, LQKENI. In nucleotides, the CDR3 is TGTGCCAGCTCTCGACAGGGGGCAGACACCGGGGAGCTGTTTTTT. This sequence encodes CASSRQGADTGELFF.

The chain combines TRBV25-1 with TRBJ2-3; TRBD1 aligns across 9 bases. This CDR3 comprises 15 residues. Germline lookup yields CDR1 MGHDK and CDR2 SYGVNS. V gave up 6 bases and J gave up 0 bases; unmatched junction bases: 4. DNA for the CDR3: TGTGCCAGCAGACGGGGGACAGGGAGCACAGATACGCAGTATTTT. Its translation: CASRRGTGSTDTQYF.

This clone was seen only a few times. The CDR3 is CASSSDRRYGYTF. In DNA form, the CDR3 reads TGTGCCAGCAGTTCGGACAGGAGGTATGGCTACACCTTC. The chain couples TRBV27 to TRBJ1-2; TRBD1 matches 7 bases. V dropped 4 bases and J dropped 5; count of bases not matched to a gene: 4. This CDR3 comprises 13 residues. Germline-derived CDR1 and CDR2 are MNHEY and SMNVEV (reference sequence).

The rearrangement links TRBV9 to TRBJ2-2; D possibly matches TRBD1 or TRBD2 (6 bases each). The CDR3 length is 16 residues. V gave up 3 bases and J gave up 1 base, with 13 bases separating them. Germline V gene data show CDR1 as SGDLS and CDR2 as YYNGEE. The CDR3 sequence: CASSAQGGQNTGELFF. As DNA, the CDR3 is TGTGCCAGCAGCGCCCAAGGGGGGCAGAACACCGGGGAGCTGTTTTTT.

This chain links TRBV2 with TRBJ1-1; D unclear. The V gene lost 7 bases and the J gene lost 5 bases, with 17 bases spanning the gap. Germline V gives CDR1 SNHLY, CDR2 FYNNEI. The CDR3 totals 14 residues. Here the CDR3 DNA reads TGTGCCAGCACCGAAATCGTCGGCAGGACTGAAGCTTTCTTT. It encodes CASTEIVGRTEAFF.

The chain employs TRBV9 and TRBJ1-5, with D maybe TRBD1 (6 bases). The CDR3 consists of 16 residues. Germline CDR1 and CDR2: SGDLS and YYNGEE. V lost 2 bases to trimming and J lost 4 bases, with 16 bases between them. CDR3 coding DNA: TGTGCCAGCAGCGTTCTCCGGGACACCTTTAATCAGCCCCAGCATTTT. This gives the protein CASSVLRDTFNQPQHF.

The chain has TRBV5-1 and TRBJ2-7; 14 positions agree with TRBD2. V was pared by 6 bases and J by 0 bases, with 2 bases of the junction left unmatched. Germline V gene sequence: CDR1 SGHRS, CDR2 YFSETQ. The CDR3 covers 15 residues. The CDR3 loop is CASTGTSGSSYEQYF. As DNA, the CDR3 is TGCGCCAGCACTGGGACTAGCGGGAGCTCCTACGAGCAGTACTTC.

The chain uses TRBV10-3 and TRBJ2-3; D is perhaps TRBD2 (5 bases). The germline V and J ends were trimmed by 7 bases and 1 base, with 9 bases remaining between them. CDR3 length: 13 residues. The germline CDR1 and CDR2 sequences are ENHRY and SYGVKD. CDR3 in amino acids: CAIMPGGTDTQYF. The CDR3 DNA sequence: TGTGCCATCATGCCCGGGGGCACAGATACGCAGTATTTT.

The V and J genes are TRBV6-5 and TRBJ1-5; weak D call: TRBD1 (5 bases). There are 14 residues in the CDR3. Trimming pared 11 bases from V and 5 bases from J, leaving 19 bases between. The germline V gene encodes CDR1 MNHEY and CDR2 SVGAGI. CDR3 bases: TGTGCCTCAGCCCGGGGGGGGAACGATCAGCCCCAGCATTTT. Amino acids: CASARGGNDQPQHF.

The chain couples TRBV21-1 to TRBJ1-3. TRBV21-1 is listed as a pseudogene. The CDR3 is 13 amino acids. The CDR3 spells CASSKSSGNTIYF. The CDR3 coding sequence is TGTGCCAGCAGCAAGAGTTCTGGAAACACCATATATTTT.

The chain joins TRBV29-1 to TRBJ2-5, with TRBD1 as a possible D gene (6 bases). Germline V CDR1 and CDR2: SQVTM, ANQGSEA. The CDR3 has 14 amino acids. V lost 6 bases and J 5 bases, leaving 19 bases between the germline ends. CDR3 residues: CSVRGWRINETQYF. The CDR3 DNA follows: TGCAGCGTGAGGGGGTGGCGGATTAACGAGACCCAGTACTTC. The full variable domain, completed using reference TRBV29-1 and TRBJ2-5, is SAVISQKPSRDICQRGTSLTIQCQVDSQVTMMFWYRQQPGQSLTLIATANQGSEATYESGFVIDKFPISRPNLTFSTLTVSNMSPEDSSIYLCSVRGWRINETQYFGPGTRLLVL.

CDR3 amino acids: CASSTYGGLSPTEAFF. As DNA, the CDR3 is TGTGCCAGCAGCACATACGGGGGGCTATCCCCCACTGAAGCTTTCTTT. This chain uses TRBV6-4 with TRBJ1-1, with a possible D match to TRBD1 (6 bases). The germline V gene has CDR1 MRHNA and CDR2 SNTAGT. V lost 6 bases and J lost 4, with 21 bases in between. There are 16 residues in the CDR3.

The chain recombines TRBV7-2 with TRBJ2-1; no clear D gene. The V gene lost 5 bases and the J gene lost 0 bases, with 11 bases spanning the gap. The germline V gene encodes CDR1 SGHTA and CDR2 FQGNSA. CDR3 length equals 15 residues. CDR3 region: CASSLDWSSYNEQFF. The CDR3 region has the DNA TGTGCCAGCAGCCTCGACTGGAGCTCCTACAATGAGCAGTTCTTC.

The gene calls are TRBV19 and TRBJ1-1, with D possibly being TRBD1 (6 bases). From germline, CDR1 is LNHDA and CDR2 SQIVND (reference sequence). There are 13 residues in the CDR3. Trimming cost V 5 bases and J 6 bases, with 13 bases left between them. The DNA of the CDR3 is TGTGCCAGTAGTCTCTCCGGACAGTCTGAAGCTTTCTTT. Its translation is CASSLSGQSEAFF.

The V gene is TRBV9, the J gene TRBJ2-7, with D possibly being TRBD1 or TRBD2 (7 bases each). V lost 3 bases to trimming and J lost 6 bases, with 19 bases between them. CDR3 length: 15 amino acids. Looked up from germline, CDR1 is SGDLS and CDR2 is YYNGEE. CDR3 DNA: TGTGCCAGCAGCGCGCTGACAGGGACGGGAGGCGAGCAGTACTTC. The encoded protein is CASSALTGTGGEQYF. Together with reference TRBV9 and TRBJ2-7, the CDR3 gives the full variable domain: DSGVTQTPKHLITATGQRVTLRCSPRSGDLSVYWYQQSLDQGLQFLIQYYNGEERAKGNILERFSAQQFPDLHSELNLSSLELGDSALYFCASSALTGTGGEQYFGPGTRLTVT.